These T cell receptor beta chains were read from a single sample in a study of T cell responses to AZD1222 COVID-19 vaccine. TCRdb's table, derived via immunoSEQ multiplex PCR, lists solely in-frame clones and lacks some. The sample yields 75,000 to 90,000 clones, 75% to 90% seen once. This material consisted of peripheral blood, taken 28 days after the second AZD1222 dose. The receptors stem from an adult who received the AZD1222 COVID-19 vaccine. The CDR3 runs from the conserved cysteine through the conserved F or W. A D gene is named only where the DNA matches it firmly. For some rows the clone size is stated as once, few or many, or as a class when expanded; others skip it.

. | TRBJ2-3 | TRBV3-1/TRBV3-2 | . | CASSQRPADTQYF | TGTGCCAGCAGCCAGAGGCCAGCAGATACGCAGTATTTT
once | TRBJ2-1 | TRBV14 | . | CASSQVSSKRNNEQFF | TGTGCCAGCAGCCAAGTGTCGTCCAAACGAAACAATGAGCAGTTCTTC
. | TRBJ1-2 | TRBV19 | TRBD1 | CASSLFTGAPGYTF | TGTGCCAGTAGTCTATTCACAGGGGCGCCGGGCTACACCTTC
. | TRBJ1-5 | TRBV7-8 | . | CASSLEGSSNQPQHF | TGTGCCAGCAGCTTAGAAGGGAGTAGCAATCAGCCCCAGCATTTT
. | TRBJ2-1 | TRBV7-3 | . | CASSFNGDEQFF | TGTGCCAGCAGCTTCAACGGGGATGAGCAGTTCTTC
once | TRBJ2-7 | TRBV27 | . | CASSPTQRDEQYF | TGTGCCAGCAGTCCCACTCAGCGAGACGAGCAGTACTTC
. | TRBJ2-1 | TRBV12-3/TRBV12-4 | . | CASSQGYNEQFF | TGTGCCAGCAGCCAGGGGTACAATGAGCAGTTCTTC
. | TRBJ2-1 | TRBV27 | . | CASSLALALGNEQFF | TGTGCCAGCAGTTTAGCACTAGCTCTCGGCAATGAGCAGTTCTTC
. | TRBJ2-2 | TRBV5-4 | TRBD1 | CASSRDRAAFGELFF | TGTGCCAGCAGCCGAGACAGGGCCGCTTTCGGGGAGCTGTTTTTT
. | TRBJ2-1 | TRBV7-2 | TRBD2 | CASSLRSTSGLLNNEQFF | TGTGCCAGCAGCTTACGCTCGACTAGCGGATTACTAAACAATGAGCAGTTCTTC
. | TRBJ2-1 | TRBV10-2 | TRBD2 | CASSLLAGGPNEQFF | TGCGCCAGCAGTCTACTAGCGGGAGGGCCCAATGAGCAGTTCTTC
. | TRBJ1-5 | TRBV29-1 | TRBD1 | CSVWDSGDQPQHF | TGCAGTGTCTGGGACAGCGGGGATCAGCCCCAGCATTTT
. | TRBJ2-7 | TRBV13 | TRBD1 | CASRQTGTDEQYF | TGTGCCAGCAGGCAGACAGGGACGGACGAGCAGTACTTC
. | TRBJ2-7 | TRBV2 | TRBD1 | CASSWTGVEQYF | TGTGCCAGCAGCTGGACAGGGGTCGAGCAGTACTTC
once | TRBJ1-5 | TRBV19 | . | CASRLGPGGNQPQHF | TGTGCCAGTAGGTTAGGCCCTGGGGGCAATCAGCCCCAGCATTTT
. | TRBJ2-1 | TRBV15 | TRBD2 | CATSKSGTSGRNEQFF | TGTGCCACCAGCAAATCCGGGACTAGCGGGAGGAATGAGCAGTTCTTC
. | TRBJ1-5 | TRBV30 | . | CAWSDGGLDQPQHF | TGTGCCTGGAGTGATGGAGGGCTTGATCAGCCCCAGCATTTT
once | TRBJ2-1 | TRBV28 | TRBD2 | CASRRSGTYYNEQFF | TGTGCCAGCAGGAGAAGCGGGACTTACTACAATGAGCAGTTCTTC